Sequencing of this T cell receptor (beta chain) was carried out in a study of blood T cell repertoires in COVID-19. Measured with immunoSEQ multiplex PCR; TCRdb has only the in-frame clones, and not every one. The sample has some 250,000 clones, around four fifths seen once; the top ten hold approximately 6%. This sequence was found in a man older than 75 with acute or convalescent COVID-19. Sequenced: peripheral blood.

This CDR3 is CASSRMVAGNQETQYF. CDR3 nucleotides: TGCGCCAGCAGCCGAATGGTAGCGGGAAACCAAGAGACCCAGTACTTC. The V and J genes are TRBV5-1 and TRBJ2-5; 8 bases match TRBD2. The trim removed 4 bases at V and 0 bases at J, leaving 8 bases unmatched. The V gene's germline CDR1 is SGHRS and CDR2 YFSETQ. CDR3 length: 16 amino acids.